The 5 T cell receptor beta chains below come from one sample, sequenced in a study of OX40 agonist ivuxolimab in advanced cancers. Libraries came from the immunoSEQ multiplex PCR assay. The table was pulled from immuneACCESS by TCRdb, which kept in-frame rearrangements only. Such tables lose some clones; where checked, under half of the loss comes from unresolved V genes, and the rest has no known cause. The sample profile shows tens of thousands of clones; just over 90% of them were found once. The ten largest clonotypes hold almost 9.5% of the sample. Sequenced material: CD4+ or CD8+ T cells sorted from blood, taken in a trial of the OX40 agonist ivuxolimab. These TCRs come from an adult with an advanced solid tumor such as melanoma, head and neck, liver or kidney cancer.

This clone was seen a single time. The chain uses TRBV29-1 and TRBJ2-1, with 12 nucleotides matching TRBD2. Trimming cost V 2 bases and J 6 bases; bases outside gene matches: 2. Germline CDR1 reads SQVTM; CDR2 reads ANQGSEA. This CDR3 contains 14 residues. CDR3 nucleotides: TGCAGCGTTGAAAAACTAGCGGGAGGCAATGAGCAGTTCTTC. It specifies CSVEKLAGGNEQFF.

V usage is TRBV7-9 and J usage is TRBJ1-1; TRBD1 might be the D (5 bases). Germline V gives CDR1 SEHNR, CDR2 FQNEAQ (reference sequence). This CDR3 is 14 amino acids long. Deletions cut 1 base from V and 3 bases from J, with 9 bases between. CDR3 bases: TGTGCCAGCAGCTTAGACTGGGGGGACACTGAAGCTTTCTTT. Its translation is CASSLDWGDTEAFF.

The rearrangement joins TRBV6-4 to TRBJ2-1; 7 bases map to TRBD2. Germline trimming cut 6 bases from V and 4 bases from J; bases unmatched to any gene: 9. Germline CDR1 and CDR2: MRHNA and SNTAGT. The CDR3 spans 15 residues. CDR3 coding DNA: TGTGCCAGCAGCGACCCGGGAGGTGGTTACAATGAGCAGTTCTTC. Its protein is CASSDPGGGYNEQFF.

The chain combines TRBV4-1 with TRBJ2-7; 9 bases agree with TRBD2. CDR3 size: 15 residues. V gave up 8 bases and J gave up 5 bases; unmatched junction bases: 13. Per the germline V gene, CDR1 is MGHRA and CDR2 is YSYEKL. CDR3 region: CASGMVAGVENEQYF. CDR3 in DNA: TGCGCCAGCGGGATGGTAGCGGGAGTAGAAAACGAGCAGTACTTC.

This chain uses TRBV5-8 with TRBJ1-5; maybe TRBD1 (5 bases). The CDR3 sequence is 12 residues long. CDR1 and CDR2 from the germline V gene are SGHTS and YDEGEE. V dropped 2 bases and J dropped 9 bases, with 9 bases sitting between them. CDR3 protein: CASSFREWPQHF. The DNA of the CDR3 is TGTGCCAGCAGCTTCAGGGAGTGGCCCCAGCATTTT.